This T cell receptor beta chain was identified during a study of shared clonotypes between healthy human individuals. General observations from the study: The genetic and exposure-history diversity represented was limited by few donors. Naive subsets usually exceeded memory subsets in estimated richness.

CD45RA+ naive and CD45RA-negative memory subsets were separated from CD4+ cells. A 200 ng quantity of DNA, tens of thousands of T cell genomes, went into the sorted-subset replicate PCRs. Measured with immunoSEQ multiplex PCR; TCRdb has only the in-frame clones, and not every one. The sample lists about 710,000 clones; 73% were seen once. Germline V CDR1 and CDR2: MNHNS, SASEGT. The junction had 9 bases not matched to a gene; V was cut back by 1 base and J by 13 bases. The CDR3 is 15 residues long. As to this clone: Its target is unknown.

This clonotype was obtained from a woman aged 25 to 39 in good health. The chain is built from TRBV6-1 and TRBJ2-6; TRBD1 matches at 8 bases. Sequencing was carried out using memory CD4+ T cells sorted from blood. Subset denoted: CD45RA-negative fraction. CDR3 DNA sequence: TGTGCCAGCAGTGAAGGTCCCCCAGGGGGCTATGTCCTGACTTTC. This codes for CASSEGPPGGYVLTF.